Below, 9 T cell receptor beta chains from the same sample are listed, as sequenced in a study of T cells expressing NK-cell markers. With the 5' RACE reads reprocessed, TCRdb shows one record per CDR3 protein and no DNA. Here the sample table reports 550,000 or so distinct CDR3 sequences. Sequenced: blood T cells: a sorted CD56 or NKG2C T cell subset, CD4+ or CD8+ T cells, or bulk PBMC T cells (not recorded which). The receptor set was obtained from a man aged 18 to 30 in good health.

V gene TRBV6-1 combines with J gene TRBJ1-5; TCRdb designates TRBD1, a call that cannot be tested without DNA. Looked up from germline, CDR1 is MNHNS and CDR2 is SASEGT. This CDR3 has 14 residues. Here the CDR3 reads CASTPTRGGETQHF.

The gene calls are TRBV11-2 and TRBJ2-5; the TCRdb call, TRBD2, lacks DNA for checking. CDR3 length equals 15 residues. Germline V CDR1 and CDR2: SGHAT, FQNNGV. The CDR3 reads CASSPGRGEQETQYF.

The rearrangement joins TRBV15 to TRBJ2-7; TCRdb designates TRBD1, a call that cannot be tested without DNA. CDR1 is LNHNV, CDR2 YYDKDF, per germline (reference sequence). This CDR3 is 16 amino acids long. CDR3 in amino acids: CATSRTDRGLSYEQYF.

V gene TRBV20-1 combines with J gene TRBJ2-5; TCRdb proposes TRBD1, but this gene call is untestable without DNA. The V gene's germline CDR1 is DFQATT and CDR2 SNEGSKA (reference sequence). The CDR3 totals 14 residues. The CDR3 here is CSARSQQGTETQYF.

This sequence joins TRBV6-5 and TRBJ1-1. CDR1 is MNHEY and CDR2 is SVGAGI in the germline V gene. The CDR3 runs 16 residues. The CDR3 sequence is CASSWPTVEGYTEAFF.

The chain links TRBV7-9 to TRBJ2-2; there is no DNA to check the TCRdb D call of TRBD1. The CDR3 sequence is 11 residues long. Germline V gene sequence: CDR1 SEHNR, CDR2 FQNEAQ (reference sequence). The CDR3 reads CASSTRKELFF.

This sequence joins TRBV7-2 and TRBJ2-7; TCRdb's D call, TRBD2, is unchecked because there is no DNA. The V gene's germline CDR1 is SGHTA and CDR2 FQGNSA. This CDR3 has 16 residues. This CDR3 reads CASSSTRASGYYEQYF.

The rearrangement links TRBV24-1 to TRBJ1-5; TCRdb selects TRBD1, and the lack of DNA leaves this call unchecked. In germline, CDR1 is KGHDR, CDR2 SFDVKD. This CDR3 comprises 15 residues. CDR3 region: CATSDTTASNQPQHF.

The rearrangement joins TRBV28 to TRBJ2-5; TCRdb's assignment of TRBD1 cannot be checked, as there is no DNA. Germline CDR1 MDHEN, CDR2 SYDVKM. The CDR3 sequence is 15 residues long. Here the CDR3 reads CASSWGQINQETQYF.